The rows below give T cell receptor beta chains drawn from one sample of a study of blood T cell repertoires in COVID-19. Clones were read by immunoSEQ multiplex PCR, and TCRdb kept only the in-frame ones, dropping some. This table has about 50,000 clones, 75% to 85% appearing once. The sample consisted of peripheral blood. The receptors were gathered from a man aged 40-50 years with acute or convalescent COVID-19. The CDR3 runs from the conserved cysteine through the conserved F or W. The order of the fields is clone size, D gene, J gene, V gene, CDR3 protein, CDR3 DNA. D genes are given only for firm matches. Size is stated for part of the rows, as once, few or many counts, or as a class when the clone is expanded.

NA	TRBD2	TRBJ2-2	TRBV19	CASSPPAGGAGTGELFF	TGTGCCAGTAGTCCCCCCGCCGGGGGGGCCGGCACCGGGGAGCTGTTTTTT
NA	TRBD1	TRBJ2-5	TRBV5-5	CASSPRQGFGETQYF	TGTGCCAGCAGCCCCAGACAGGGCTTCGGGGAGACCCAGTACTTC
NA	TRBD2	TRBJ2-1	TRBV18	CASSWTSGTYSYNEQFF	TGTGCCAGCTCATGGACTAGCGGGACCTATTCCTACAATGAGCAGTTCTTC
NA	NA	TRBJ1-1	TRBV18	CASSPLRTNSNTEAFF	TGTGCCAGCTCACCACTAAGGACAAATTCGAACACTGAAGCTTTCTTT
NA	NA	TRBJ1-1	TRBV6-5	CASTRRGNTEAFF	TGTGCCAGCACGAGACGGGGGAACACTGAAGCTTTCTTT
few	NA	TRBJ1-4	TRBV7-6	CASSLGGGPNEKLFF	TGTGCCAGCAGCTTAGGCGGGGGACCTAATGAAAAACTGTTTTTT
NA	NA	TRBJ2-3	TRBV5-4	CASSLSLRVWEDKGADTQYF	TGTGCCAGCAGCCTGTCTCTTCGGGTGTGGGAGGACAAGGGAGCAGATACGCAGTATTTT
NA	NA	TRBJ1-3	TRBV7-9	CASSLDMSNTIYF	TGTGCCAGCAGCTTAGACATGTCTAACACCATATATTTT
NA	NA	TRBJ1-5	TRBV27	CASSVRQGNQPQHF	TGTGCCAGCAGTGTCCGACAGGGCAATCAGCCCCAGCATTTT
NA	NA	TRBJ2-3	TRBV9	CASSSAGFTDTQYF	TGTGCCAGCAGCTCGGCAGGGTTCACAGATACGCAGTATTTT
NA	NA	TRBJ2-2	TRBV9	CASSVGQGELFF	TGTGCCAGCAGCGTAGGGCAAGGGGAGCTGTTTTTT
once	NA	TRBJ2-7	TRBV7-2	CASSPKALSNLGYEQYF	TGTGCCAGCAGCCCAAAAGCACTTAGCAACTTGGGTTACGAGCAGTACTTC
NA	NA	TRBJ1-3	TRBV19	CASAGGPRDSGNTIYF	TGTGCCAGCGCCGGGGGACCCCGAGACTCTGGAAACACCATATATTTT
NA	TRBD1	TRBJ2-5	TRBV5-1	CASTGTGLRGIQETQYF	TGCGCCAGCACCGGGACAGGGTTGCGGGGGATCCAAGAGACCCAGTACTTC
NA	TRBD2	TRBJ2-7	TRBV19	CASSTGGVGGYEQYF	TGTGCCAGTAGTACCGGGGGGGTCGGTGGATACGAGCAGTACTTC
NA	TRBD1	TRBJ1-1	TRBV6-5	CASIRDRGLTEAFF	TGTGCCAGCATCCGGGACAGGGGGCTCACTGAAGCTTTCTTT
once	NA	TRBJ2-2	TRBV30	CACTRVPGELFF	TGTGCCTGCACCAGGGTGCCCGGGGAGCTGTTTTTT
NA	NA	TRBJ1-6	TRBV6-5	CASYRAGNSPLHF	TGTGCCAGCTACAGGGCGGGTAATTCACCCCTCCACTTT
few	NA	TRBJ1-2	TRBV10-2	CASSDPRAGYTF	TGCGCCAGCAGTGATCCCAGGGCTGGCTACACCTTC
NA	NA	TRBJ1-2	TRBV24-1	CATSDIGGYTF	TGTGCCACCAGTGATATCGGGGGCTACACCTTC
NA	NA	TRBJ1-3	TRBV30	CAWGPQGQGNTIYF	TGTGCCTGGGGGCCCCAGGGGCAGGGAAACACCATATATTTT
NA	TRBD2	TRBJ2-3	TRBV5-4	CASSPPPGLAGRAKDTQYF	TGTGCCAGCAGCCCACCACCGGGACTAGCGGGTCGGGCGAAAGATACGCAGTATTTT
NA	NA	TRBJ2-6	TRBV6-2/TRBV6-3	CASSGPGANVLTF	TGTGCCAGCAGCGGGCCAGGGGCCAACGTCCTGACTTTC
NA	TRBD2	TRBJ2-7	TRBV27	CASSLSFGLANEQYF	TGTGCCAGCAGTTTATCCTTTGGACTAGCGAACGAGCAGTACTTC
NA	TRBD1	TRBJ2-2	TRBV9	CASSARGPSNTGELFF	TGTGCCAGCAGCGCAAGGGGGCCTTCGAACACCGGGGAGCTGTTTTTT
NA	TRBD1	TRBJ2-1	TRBV5-1	CATRQGVNNEQFF	TGCGCCACCCGACAGGGGGTTAACAATGAGCAGTTCTTC
NA	NA	TRBJ1-2	TRBV2	CATNSQGNYGYTF	TGTGCCACCAACTCCCAGGGGAACTATGGCTACACCTTC
NA	NA	TRBJ1-2	TRBV21-1	CASSLRRGQGGYGYTF	TGTGCCAGCAGCCTACGTAGGGGACAGGGTGGCTATGGCTACACCTTC
NA	TRBD1	TRBJ1-2	TRBV11-2	CASSSTGGSMYGYTF	TGTGCCAGCAGCTCTACAGGGGGTTCGATGTATGGCTACACCTTC
NA	NA	TRBJ2-7	TRBV2	CASRQGRVQDEQYF	TGTGCCAGCAGGCAAGGTAGGGTACAGGACGAGCAGTACTTC
NA	TRBD1	TRBJ2-5	TRBV5-1	CASSPARGKETQYF	TGCGCCAGCAGCCCGGCCAGGGGGAAAGAGACCCAGTACTTC
NA	TRBD2	TRBJ2-2	TRBV2	CASKTSGRTGELFF	TGTGCCAGCAAGACTAGCGGGAGAACCGGGGAGCTGTTTTTT
NA	TRBD1	TRBJ2-5	TRBV9	CASSPSVTGGETQYF	TGTGCCAGCAGCCCCTCTGTGACAGGGGGAGAGACCCAGTACTTC
NA	NA	TRBJ2-1	TRBV5-1	CASSLPSNEQFF	TGCGCCAGCAGCTTGCCGAGTAATGAGCAGTTCTTC
NA	NA	TRBJ1-1	TRBV7-9	CASSPLRGNTEAFF	TGTGCCAGCAGCCCCCTACGGGGGAACACTGAAGCTTTCTTT
NA	NA	TRBJ2-5	TRBV7-9	CASSLFRGGRGQETQYF	TGTGCCAGCAGCTTATTTAGAGGGGGACGGGGCCAAGAGACCCAGTACTTC
NA	NA	TRBJ1-1	TRBV19	CASQGRRTNTEAFF	TGTGCCAGCCAGGGGCGTCGGACGAACACTGAAGCTTTCTTT
NA	NA	TRBJ1-3	TRBV7-8	CASSSQISGNTIYF	TGTGCCAGCAGCTCACAGATCTCTGGAAACACCATATATTTT
NA	TRBD2	TRBJ2-4	TRBV27	CASSLSDPRGLVGKNIQYF	TGTGCCAGCAGTTTATCCGACCCGAGGGGACTAGTTGGCAAAAACATTCAGTACTTC
NA	NA	TRBJ2-5	TRBV5-1	CASSFLTGETQYF	TGCGCCAGCAGCTTTTTGACGGGAGAGACCCAGTACTTC
NA	TRBD1	TRBJ1-4	TRBV27	CASSARIGTGDEKLFF	TGTGCCAGCAGTGCCCGTATCGGGACAGGGGATGAAAAACTGTTTTTT
NA	NA	TRBJ1-5	TRBV5-1	CASSLVSGRQPQHF	TGCGCCAGCAGCTTGGTTTCGGGAAGACAGCCCCAGCATTTT
NA	NA	TRBJ1-2	TRBV27	CASSLSWKVWAGHGYTF	TGTGCCAGCAGTTTATCGTGGAAAGTGTGGGCAGGGCACGGCTACACCTTC
NA	NA	TRBJ1-2	TRBV6-5	CASVFIKAGHYGYTF	TGTGCCAGCGTTTTTATTAAGGCAGGGCACTATGGCTACACCTTC
NA	NA	TRBJ2-5	TRBV29-1	CSVYFSLRGLETQYF	TGCAGCGTTTATTTCTCACTCCGGGGTTTGGAGACCCAGTACTTC
once	TRBD1	TRBJ2-2	TRBV18	CASSQMDRVNTGELFF	TGTGCCAGCTCACAAATGGACAGGGTTAACACCGGGGAGCTGTTTTTT
NA	TRBD1	TRBJ1-3	TRBV2	CASSKDRAGGNTIYF	TGTGCCAGCAGTAAAGACAGGGCTGGAGGAAACACCATATATTTT
NA	TRBD1	TRBJ1-1	TRBV30	CAWSRMTGQNTEAFF	TGTGCCTGGAGCCGAATGACAGGGCAGAACACTGAAGCTTTCTTT
NA	NA	TRBJ2-6	TRBV7-9	CASSLEGSGANVLTF	TGTGCCAGCAGCTTGGAGGGGTCTGGGGCCAACGTCCTGACTTTC
NA	TRBD2	TRBJ2-5	TRBV30	CACTGTSKETQYF	TGTGCCTGTACCGGGACTAGCAAAGAGACCCAGTACTTC
NA	TRBD1	TRBJ1-2	TRBV5-1	CASSPQGDYGYTF	TGCGCCAGCAGCCCACAGGGGGATTATGGCTACACCTTC